These 31 T cell receptor beta chains came from one sample sequenced in a study of T-cell reconstitution after alpha-beta-depleted transplantation in children. A TCRbeta library incorporating unique molecular identifiers was prepared. TCRdb recomputed calls from the PCR reads with MiXCR, one row per CDR3 protein. Of approximately 1,000,000 distinct CDR3 sequences in the sample, roughly 29% are singletons; the top ten hold 28%. Specimen: PBMCs, mostly from graft donor cells, collected 360 days after TCRalphabeta/CD19-depleted stem cell transplant. The origin of the receptors is a boy less than two years old who had a stem cell transplant for SCID, so the T cells may come from the graft donor.

This clonotype was picked up many times. V gene TRBV7-9 combines with J gene TRBJ2-1; 7 bases fit TRBD2. Germline CDR1 reads SEHNR; CDR2 reads FQNEAQ (reference sequence). The CDR3 is 15 amino acids. V was pared by 5 bases and J by 2 bases, with 6 bases of the junction left unmatched. The CDR3 loop is CASSVRRETYNEQFF. CDR3 nucleotides: TGTGCCAGCAGCGTGAGGCGGGAGACCTACAATGAGCAGTTCTTC. The variable domain in full, with the rest retrieved from reference TRBV7-9 and TRBJ2-1, is DTGVSQNPRHKITKRGQNVTFRCDPISEHNRLYWYRQTLGQGPEFLTYFQNEAQLEKSRLLSDRFSAERPKGSFSTLEIQRTEQGDSAMYLCASSVRRETYNEQFFGPGTRLTVL.

V is TRBV4-2 and J is TRBJ2-2; 8 bases align to TRBD2. Germline V gene data show CDR1 as LGHNA and CDR2 as YNFKEQ. The CDR3 contains 16 residues. V trimming: 1 base; J trimming: 3 bases; junction bases outside the gene matches: 4. This CDR3 reads CASSQAGGLDTGELFF. DNA for the CDR3: TGTGCCAGCAGCCAAGCGGGGGGGCTGGACACCGGGGAGCTGTTTTTT.

This clonotype showed up just a few times. The rearrangement links TRBV5-1 to TRBJ2-5, with D perhaps being TRBD1 or TRBD2 (5 bases each). V was cut by 1 base and J by 3 bases, with 7 bases left in between. The CDR3 extends over 13 amino acids. Germline V gene data show CDR1 as SGHRS and CDR2 as YFSETQ. The CDR3, as DNA: TGCGCCAGCAGCTTGTGGGACGAAGAGACCCAGTACTTC. It codes for CASSLWDEETQYF.

The chain combines TRBV7-2 with TRBJ1-3, with D unclear. V lost 2 bases to trimming and J lost 4 bases, with 12 bases between them. CDR1 is SGHTA, CDR2 FQGNSA, per germline. This CDR3 comprises 15 residues. The CDR3 protein is CASSLLGFGGNTIYF. The CDR3 nucleotides are TGTGCCAGCAGCTTATTGGGTTTCGGGGGAAACACCATATATTTT.

This clonotype was counted between two and nine times. This rearrangement joins TRBV7-9 to TRBJ2-3; D unclear. The germline V and J ends were trimmed by 3 bases and 6 bases, with 7 bases remaining between them. Germline V gives CDR1 SEHNR, CDR2 FQNEAQ (reference sequence). CDR3 length: 12 residues. The CDR3 region has the DNA TGTGCCAGCAGCTTTATTGTTGATACGCAGTATTTT. Protein product: CASSFIVDTQYF.

This clonotype was seen more than once but under ten times. The chain recombines TRBV11-2 with TRBJ2-3; no clear D gene. There are 14 residues in the CDR3. CDR1 is SGHAT and CDR2 is FQNNGV in the germline V gene. Trimming removed 4 bases at V and 1 base at J, with 9 bases between. The CDR3 sequence: CASSSLPGTDTQYF. Here the CDR3 DNA reads TGTGCCAGCAGCTCCCTCCCTGGCACAGATACGCAGTATTTT.

This chain connects TRBV10-3 to TRBJ2-1; D is perhaps TRBD2 (6 bases). V was shortened by 0 bases and J by 9 bases, with 12 bases between the two germline ends. Germline CDR1 and CDR2: ENHRY and SYGVKD. The CDR3 is made up of 14 amino acids. The CDR3 protein is CAISESLALLEQFF. The CDR3 nucleotides are TGTGCCATCAGTGAGTCCCTAGCGTTACTTGAGCAGTTCTTC.

The chain links TRBV2 to TRBJ2-3; possible D gene TRBD2, 5 bases. There are 15 residues in the CDR3. The V end lost 4 bases, the J end lost 0 bases, and 11 bases lay between the germline ends. CDR1 SNHLY and CDR2 FYNNEI come from the germline V gene. The CDR3 DNA reads TGTGCCAGCAGTGGGACTGACACTAGCACAGATACGCAGTATTTT. Translation gives CASSGTDTSTDTQYF.

This clonotype was seen more than once but under ten times. The rearrangement joins TRBV4-1 to TRBJ2-3; possible D gene TRBD1, 6 bases. The CDR3 totals 15 residues. The V gene's germline CDR1 is MGHRA and CDR2 YSYEKL. Trimming stripped 5 bases from V and 3 bases from J, with 15 bases between. CDR3 coding DNA: TGCGCCAGCAGCGAGACAATGGACAGTACAGATACGCAGTATTTT. This gives the protein CASSETMDSTDTQYF.

The chain joins TRBV20-1 to TRBJ2-7, with 12 bases fitting TRBD1. The CDR3 covers 14 residues. The J segment lost 4 bases and the V segment lost 3 bases, leaving 4 bases of the junction unmatched. Germline lookup yields CDR1 DFQATT and CDR2 SNEGSKA (reference sequence). The CDR3 is CSARGGQGAYEQYF. The DNA of the CDR3 is TGCAGTGCTAGGGGGGGACAGGGGGCTTACGAGCAGTACTTC.

The chain combines TRBV20-1 with TRBJ2-7; the D is unclear. Trimming cost V 5 bases and J 1 base, with 6 bases left between them. CDR1 and CDR2 (germline): DFQATT, SNEGSKA (reference sequence). The CDR3 has 11 residues. The CDR3 DNA sequence: TGCAGTGCTTATAATTCCTACGAGCAGTACTTC. This sequence encodes CSAYNSYEQYF.

This clonotype appeared a few times. The chain has TRBV7-9 and TRBJ2-1; weak D call: TRBD1 (6 bases). The V end lost 6 bases, the J end lost 7 bases, and 19 bases lay between the germline ends. Germline V gives CDR1 SEHNR, CDR2 FQNEAQ (reference sequence). This CDR3 is built from 15 residues. CDR3 in DNA: TGTGCCAGCAGGTCCGACAGGATCTCAAGGAATGAGCAGTTCTTC. Protein sequence: CASRSDRISRNEQFF.

This clonotype came up a few times. This chain links TRBV9 with TRBJ2-3; 8 positions match TRBD2. V trimming: 3 bases; J trimming: 1 base; junction bases outside the gene matches: 7. Looked up from germline, CDR1 is SGDLS and CDR2 is YYNGEE. The CDR3 runs to 16 residues. The CDR3 loop is CASSAPGTRGTDTQYF. The CDR3 nucleotides read TGTGCCAGCAGCGCGCCCGGGACTAGGGGCACAGATACGCAGTATTTT.

This clonotype was counted only a few times. The chain couples TRBV4-3 to TRBJ2-1; 8 nucleotides align to TRBD2. The CDR3 loop spans 15 amino acids. With 0 bases clipped from V and 10 bases from J, the junction kept 8 bases outside the gene matches. Germline V gives CDR1 LGHNA, CDR2 YSLEER. The CDR3 protein is CASSQEGLARNEQFF. The CDR3 DNA reads as TGCGCCAGCAGCCAAGAAGGACTAGCTAGGAACGAGCAGTTCTTC.

CDR3 coding DNA: TGTGCCAGCAGCTCCCTGCGCCTAGGAGAGCAGTTCTTC. It specifies CASSSLRLGEQFF. The chain uses TRBV5-5 and TRBJ2-1; D remains ambiguous. The CDR3 contains 13 residues. V shed 3 bases and J shed 10 bases, with 14 bases lying between them. Germline V CDR1 and CDR2: SGHKS, YYEKEE (reference sequence).

The chain links TRBV5-1 to TRBJ2-5; 7 positions match TRBD1. Germline V gene sequence: CDR1 SGHRS, CDR2 YFSETQ. V lost 1 base to trimming and J lost 1 base; unmatched junction nucleotides: 4. The CDR3 sequence is 15 residues long. CDR3 sequence (DNA): TGCGCCAGCAGCTTGTTCGGGACAGCCCAAGAGACCCAGTACTTC. This encodes CASSLFGTAQETQYF.

The chain combines TRBV5-1 with TRBJ2-3; 9 bases fit TRBD1. CDR3 size: 15 residues. In germline, CDR1 is SGHRS, CDR2 YFSETQ. V dropped 3 bases and J dropped 5; count of bases not matched to a gene: 7. The CDR3 sequence is CASSSRTGAVDTQYF. The CDR3 coding sequence is TGCGCCAGCAGCTCGAGGACAGGGGCCGTAGATACGCAGTATTTT.

The chain recombines TRBV24-1 with TRBJ2-2, with TRBD2 matching over 8 bases. This CDR3 has 17 amino acids. Germline values: CDR1 KGHDR, CDR2 SFDVKD. Unmatched junction bases numbered 8, after V lost 2 bases and J lost 4 bases. The CDR3: CATSDSGAGERTGELFF. CDR3 DNA sequence: TGTGCCACCAGTGATTCCGGAGCGGGGGAACGCACCGGGGAGCTGTTTTTT.

This clonotype was recorded a few times. The genes are TRBV9 and TRBJ2-3; a weak D match, TRBD2 (6 bases). V lost 0 bases and J 4 bases, leaving 15 bases between the germline ends. The germline V gene has CDR1 SGDLS and CDR2 YYNGEE. This CDR3 is 16 amino acids long. The CDR3 DNA sequence: TGTGCCAGCAGCGTAGATGGAGGGAGAGGGGCAGATACGCAGTATTTT. It yields the protein CASSVDGGRGADTQYF.

This clonotype was detected only a few times. The chain has TRBV30 and TRBJ2-7; no definite D call. V was trimmed by 0 bases and J by 2 bases, leaving 2 bases between them. The CDR3 is made up of 11 amino acids. Germline loops: CDR1 GTSNPN, CDR2 SVGIG (reference sequence). The CDR3 spells CAWSVTYEQYF. The CDR3 nucleotides are TGTGCCTGGAGTGTAACCTACGAGCAGTACTTC.

This clonotype was found a few times. The rearrangement joins TRBV18 to TRBJ2-7; 10 positions agree with TRBD2. CDR3 size: 15 residues. Germline CDR1 reads KGHSH; CDR2 reads LQKENI. J lost 2 bases, V lost 5 bases, and 6 bases had no gene match. DNA for the CDR3: TGTGCCAGCTCAACATCTAGCGGGGGCCCCTACGAGCAGTACTTC. It codes for CASSTSSGGPYEQYF.

The genes are TRBV15 and TRBJ2-7; 10 bases are shared with TRBD1. CDR1 is LNHNV, CDR2 YYDKDF, per germline (reference sequence). J lost 1 base, V lost 5 bases, and 14 bases had no gene match. The CDR3 extends over 18 amino acids. The CDR3 region has the DNA TGTGCCACCAGCTTTCCTAAGGGTTTGGGACAGGGGTCCTACGAGCAGTACTTC. It encodes CATSFPKGLGQGSYEQYF.

In this sample, this clonotype turned up a few times. The V and J genes are TRBV6-2 or TRBV6-3 and TRBJ1-1; D not resolved. The ends were cut back, 6 bases at V and 9 bases at J, with 11 bases in the middle. Germline CDR1 is MNHEY and CDR2 is SVGEGT. This CDR3 is 11 amino acids long. The CDR3 DNA is TGTGCCAGCAGCTCCCATACGAAAGCTTTCTTT. This translates into CASSSHTKAFF.

This clonotype was counted only a few times. The chain employs TRBV4-3 and TRBJ2-3; D remains unclear. The germline V gene encodes CDR1 LGHNA and CDR2 YSLEER. CDR3 length equals 15 residues. V lost 4 bases and J lost 2, with 13 bases in between. The CDR3 loop reads CASSRDSDTTDTQYF. The DNA of the CDR3 is TGCGCCAGCAGCCGCGACTCAGATACCACAGATACGCAGTATTTT.

V is TRBV7-9 and J is TRBJ2-3; 9 nucleotides agree with TRBD2. V shed 5 bases and J 2 bases; nucleotides not matched to a gene: 8. The CDR3 has 16 residues. Germline CDR1 and CDR2: SEHNR and FQNEAQ (reference sequence). Here the CDR3 reads CASSPRLAESTDTQYF. CDR3 nucleotides: TGTGCCAGCAGCCCCCGACTAGCGGAGTCCACAGATACGCAGTATTTT. The variable domain in full, completed from reference TRBV7-9 and TRBJ2-3, reads DTGVSQNPRHKITKRGQNVTFRCDPISEHNRLYWYRQTLGQGPEFLTYFQNEAQLEKSRLLSDRFSAERPKGSFSTLEIQRTEQGDSAMYLCASSPRLAESTDTQYFGPGTRLTVL.

This clonotype has just one count. V and J are TRBV12-3 or TRBV12-4 and TRBJ2-1; the match to TRBD1 covers 10 bases. CDR3 size: 16 residues. The trim removed 6 bases at V and 4 bases at J, leaving 9 bases unmatched. The CDR3 DNA follows: TGTGCCAGCAGACGAACCGGGACAGGGGTATACAATGAGCAGTTCTTC. This codes for CASRRTGTGVYNEQFF.

The CDR3 DNA sequence: TGTGCCAGCAGTACACTGGTGGGGACTAATGAAAAACTGTTTTTT. Translated, it gives CASSTLVGTNEKLFF. The chain couples TRBV12-3 or TRBV12-4 to TRBJ1-4; no definite D call. This CDR3 is built from 15 residues. The V and J ends lost 5 bases and 2 bases respectively, with 12 bases between them.

This rearrangement joins TRBV15 to TRBJ2-1; 9 bases align to TRBD2. This CDR3 spans 17 amino acids. In germline, CDR1 is LNHNV, CDR2 YYDKDF (reference sequence). V trimming: 0 bases; J trimming: 4 bases; junction bases outside the gene matches: 7. This CDR3 is CATSRDLERGVYNEQFF. Written as DNA, the CDR3 is TGTGCCACCAGCAGAGATCTCGAGCGGGGGGTATACAATGAGCAGTTCTTC.

The rearrangement joins TRBV5-1 to TRBJ1-4; TRBD1 agrees at 12 bases. V lost 4 bases and J lost 2; bases outside the gene matches: 9. The CDR3 covers 18 residues. Germline CDR1 reads SGHRS; CDR2 reads YFSETQ. The CDR3 DNA sequence: TGCGCCAGCAGCCTTTCGGGACAGGGGGCATGGACTAATGAAAAACTGTTTTTT. Protein: CASSLSGQGAWTNEKLFF. Full variable domain (outside the CDR3, taken from reference TRBV5-1 and TRBJ1-4): KAGVTQTPRYLIKTRGQQVTLSCSPISGHRSVSWYQQTPGQGLQFLFEYFSETQRNKGNFPGRFSGRQFSNSRSEMNVSTLELGDSALYLCASSLSGQGAWTNEKLFFGSGTQLSVL.

The rearrangement joins TRBV7-2 to TRBJ2-5; D remains unclear. The CDR3 loop spans 15 amino acids. From germline, CDR1 is SGHTA and CDR2 FQGNSA. The ends were cut back, 4 bases at V and 4 bases at J, with 16 bases in the middle. CDR3 sequence: CASSYARTKGETQYF. As DNA, the CDR3 is TGTGCCAGCAGCTACGCGCGGACGAAGGGAGAGACCCAGTACTTC.

The rearrangement joins TRBV7-2 to TRBJ2-7, with TRBD1 as a possible D gene (6 bases). The germline V gene has CDR1 SGHTA and CDR2 FQGNSA. The ends were cut back, 7 bases at V and 0 bases at J, with 16 bases in the middle. The CDR3 extends over 15 amino acids. The DNA of the CDR3 is TGTGCCAGCACTAGACAGGCGCACGACTCCTACGAGCAGTACTTC. Residues: CASTRQAHDSYEQYF.